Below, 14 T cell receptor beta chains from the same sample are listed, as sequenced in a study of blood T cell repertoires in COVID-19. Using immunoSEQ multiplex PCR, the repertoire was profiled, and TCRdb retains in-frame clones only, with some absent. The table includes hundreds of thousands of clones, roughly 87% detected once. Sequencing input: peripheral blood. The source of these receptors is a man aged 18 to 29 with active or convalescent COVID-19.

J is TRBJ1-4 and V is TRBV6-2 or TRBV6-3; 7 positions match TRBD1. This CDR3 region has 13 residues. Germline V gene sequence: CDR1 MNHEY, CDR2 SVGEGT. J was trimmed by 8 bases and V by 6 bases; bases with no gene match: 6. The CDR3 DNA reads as TGTGCCAGCAGCTCCCCGGACAGGGAAAAACTGTTTTTT. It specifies CASSSPDREKLFF.

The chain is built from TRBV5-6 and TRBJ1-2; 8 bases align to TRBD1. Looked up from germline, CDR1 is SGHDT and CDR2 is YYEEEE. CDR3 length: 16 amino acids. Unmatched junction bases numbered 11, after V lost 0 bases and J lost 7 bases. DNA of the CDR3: TGTGCCAGCAGCTTGGGATCCGACAGGGGTTGGTCTGGCTACACCTTC. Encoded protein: CASSLGSDRGWSGYTF.

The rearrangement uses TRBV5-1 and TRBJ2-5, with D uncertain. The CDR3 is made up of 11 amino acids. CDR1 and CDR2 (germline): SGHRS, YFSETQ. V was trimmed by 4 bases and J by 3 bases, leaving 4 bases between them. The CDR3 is CASSVKETQYF. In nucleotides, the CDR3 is TGCGCCAGCAGCGTAAAAGAGACCCAGTACTTC.

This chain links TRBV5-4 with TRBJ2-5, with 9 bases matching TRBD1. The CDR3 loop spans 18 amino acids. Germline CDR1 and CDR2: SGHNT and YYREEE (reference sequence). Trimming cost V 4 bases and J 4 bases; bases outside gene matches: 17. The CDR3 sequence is CASSTRVVGTGRGETQYF. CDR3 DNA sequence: TGTGCCAGCAGCACTAGGGTCGTTGGGACAGGGCGCGGAGAGACCCAGTACTTC.

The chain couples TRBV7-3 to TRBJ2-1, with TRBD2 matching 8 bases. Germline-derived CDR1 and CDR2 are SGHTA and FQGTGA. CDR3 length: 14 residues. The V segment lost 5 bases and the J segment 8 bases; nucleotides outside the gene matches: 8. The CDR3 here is CASSPGLAPDEQFF. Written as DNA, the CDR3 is TGTGCCAGCAGCCCCGGACTAGCTCCCGATGAGCAGTTCTTC.

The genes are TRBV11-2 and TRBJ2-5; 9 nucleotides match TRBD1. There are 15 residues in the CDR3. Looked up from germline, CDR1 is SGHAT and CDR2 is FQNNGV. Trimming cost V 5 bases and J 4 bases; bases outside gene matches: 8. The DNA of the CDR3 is TGTGCCAGCAGCAGAGGACAGGGGTCCGTAGAGACCCAGTACTTC. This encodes CASSRGQGSVETQYF. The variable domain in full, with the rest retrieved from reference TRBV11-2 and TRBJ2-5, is EAGVAQSPRYKIIEKRQSVAFWCNPISGHATLYWYQQILGQGPKLLIQFQNNGVVDDSQLPKDRFSAERLKGVDSTLKIQPAKLEDSAVYLCASSRGQGSVETQYFGPGTRLLVL.

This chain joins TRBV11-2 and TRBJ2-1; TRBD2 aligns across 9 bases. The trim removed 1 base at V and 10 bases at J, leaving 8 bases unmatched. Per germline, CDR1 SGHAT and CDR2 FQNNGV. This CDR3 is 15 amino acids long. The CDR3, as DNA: TGTGCCAGCAGCTTAGGGACCTTAGCGGGAGAGGAGCAGTTCTTC. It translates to CASSLGTLAGEEQFF.

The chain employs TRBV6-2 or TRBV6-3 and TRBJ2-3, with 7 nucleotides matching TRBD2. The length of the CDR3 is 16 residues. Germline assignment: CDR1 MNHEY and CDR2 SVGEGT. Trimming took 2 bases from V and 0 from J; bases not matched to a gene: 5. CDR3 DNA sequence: TGTGCCAGCAGTTACCCCCTCGGGGGGAGCACAGATACGCAGTATTTT. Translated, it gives CASSYPLGGSTDTQYF.

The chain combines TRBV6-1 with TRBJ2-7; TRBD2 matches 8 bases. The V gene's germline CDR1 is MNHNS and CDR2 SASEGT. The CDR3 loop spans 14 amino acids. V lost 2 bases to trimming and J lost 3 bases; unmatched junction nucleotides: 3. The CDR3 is CASSESGGNYEQYF. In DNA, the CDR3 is TGTGCCAGCAGTGAATCGGGGGGGAACTACGAGCAGTACTTC.

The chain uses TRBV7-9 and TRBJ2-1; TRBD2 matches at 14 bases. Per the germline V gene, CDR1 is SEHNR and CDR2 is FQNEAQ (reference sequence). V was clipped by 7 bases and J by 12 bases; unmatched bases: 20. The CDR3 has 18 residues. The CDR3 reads CASTSARLAGGGDFGQFF. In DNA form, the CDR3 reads TGTGCCAGCACCTCGGCGAGACTAGCGGGAGGGGGGGATTTTGGGCAGTTCTTC.

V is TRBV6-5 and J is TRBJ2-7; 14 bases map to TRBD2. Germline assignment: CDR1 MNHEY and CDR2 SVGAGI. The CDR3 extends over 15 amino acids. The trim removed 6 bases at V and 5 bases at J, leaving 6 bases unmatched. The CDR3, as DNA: TGTGCCAGCAGGGCCGGGACTAGCGGGAGAAACGAGCAGTACTTC. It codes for CASRAGTSGRNEQYF.

CDR3 in DNA: TGTGCCACCAGCAGAGATACCCTAATCTACGAGCAGTACTTC. Its protein product is CATSRDTLIYEQYF. The chain carries TRBV15 and TRBJ2-7; D is uncertain. The CDR3 covers 14 residues. The germline V gene has CDR1 LNHNV and CDR2 YYDKDF (reference sequence). With 0 bases removed from V and 3 bases from J, the gap between germline ends came to 9 bases. The full variable domain, with the rest looked up from reference TRBV15 and TRBJ2-7, is DAMVIQNPRYQVTQFGKPVTLSCSQTLNHNVMYWYQQKSSQAPKLLFHYYDKDFNNEADTPDNFQSRRPNTSFCFLDIRSPGLGDTAMYLCATSRDTLIYEQYFGPGTRLTVT.

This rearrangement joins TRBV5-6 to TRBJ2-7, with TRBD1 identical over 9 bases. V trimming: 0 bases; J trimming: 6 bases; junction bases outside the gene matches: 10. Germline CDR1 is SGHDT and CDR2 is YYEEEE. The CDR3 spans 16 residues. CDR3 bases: TGTGCCAGCAGCTTGGTGGGCGGGACAGGGTCGGGCGAGCAGTACTTC. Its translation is CASSLVGGTGSGEQYF. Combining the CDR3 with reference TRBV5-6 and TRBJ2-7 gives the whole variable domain DAGVTQSPTHLIKTRGQQVTLRCSPKSGHDTVSWYQQALGQGPQFIFQYYEEEERQRGNFPDRFSGHQFPNYSSELNVNALLLGDSALYLCASSLVGGTGSGEQYFGPGTRLTVT.

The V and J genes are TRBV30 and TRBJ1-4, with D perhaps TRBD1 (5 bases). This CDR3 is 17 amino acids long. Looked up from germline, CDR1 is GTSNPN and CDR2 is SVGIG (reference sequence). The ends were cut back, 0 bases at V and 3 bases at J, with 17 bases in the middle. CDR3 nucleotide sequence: TGTGCCTGGAGTGTAGGTCAGGGATTCCCTTCTAATGAAAAACTGTTTTTT. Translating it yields CAWSVGQGFPSNEKLFF.